What follows are 17 T cell receptor beta chains derived from one specimen sequenced in a study of T-cell memory formation after mild COVID-19. TCRdb analysed the 5' RACE reads with MiXCR anew, one entry per CDR3 protein. The sample carries 250,000 to 300,000 distinct CDR3 sequences, 8% to 9% recorded once. Sequenced input: PBMCs or a T cell subset sorted from them (not recorded which). The receptors come from a man aged 18 to 30 who had mild COVID-19 (a few samples of this study predate the infection). Cell type and time point are not known.

The chain is built from TRBV2 and TRBJ2-5; no clear D. Germline V gene lookup returns CDR1 SNHLY and CDR2 FYNNEI. This CDR3 region has 14 residues. Trimming removed 8 bases at V and 6 bases at J, with 19 bases between. CDR3 DNA sequence: TGTGCCAGCCTATCGCCTGCCCCAAGGCAGACCCAGTACTTC. This gives the protein CASLSPAPRQTQYF.

The chain has TRBV27 and TRBJ2-5; a weak D match, TRBD2 (6 bases). The CDR3 extends over 16 amino acids. Deletions cut 4 bases from V and 1 base from J, with 16 bases between. Per germline, CDR1 MNHEY and CDR2 SMNVEV (reference sequence). The CDR3 DNA follows: TGTGCCAGCAGTTCGTCACGGACTATTTCCCAAGAGACCCAGTACTTC. Translating it yields CASSSSRTISQETQYF.

This clonotype appeared many times. This chain uses TRBV7-2 with TRBJ2-1; D not certain. This CDR3 has 13 residues. V was trimmed by 0 bases and J by 6 bases, leaving 6 bases between them. Per the germline V gene, CDR1 is SGHTA and CDR2 is FQGNSA. CDR3 coding DNA: TGTGCCAGCAGCTTAGCGCTCCGCAATGAGCAGTTCTTC. Encoded protein: CASSLALRNEQFF.

This clonotype has only a few counts. This rearrangement joins TRBV27 to TRBJ2-1; D unclear. Trimming stripped 8 bases from V and 1 base from J, with 15 bases between. The CDR3 consists of 15 residues. Germline assignment: CDR1 MNHEY and CDR2 SMNVEV (reference sequence). CDR3 loop: CASQTLGVSYNEQFF. The DNA of the CDR3 is TGTGCCAGCCAGACACTTGGGGTTTCCTACAATGAGCAGTTCTTC.

J is TRBJ1-2 and V is TRBV10-3; TRBD1 is a possible D gene (5 bases). Germline CDR1 ENHRY, CDR2 SYGVKD. The CDR3 totals 13 residues. The V end lost 7 bases, the J end lost 7 bases, and 16 bases lay between the germline ends. This CDR3 is CAIKPDPRGGYTF. The DNA for the CDR3 is TGTGCCATCAAACCCGACCCTAGGGGTGGCTACACCTTC.

This clonotype was seen many times. The chain carries TRBV6-6 and TRBJ2-3; 10 bases fit TRBD2. Germline V CDR1 and CDR2: MNHNY, SVGAGI (reference sequence). This CDR3 is 18 amino acids long. Trimming took 6 bases from V and 7 from J; bases not matched to a gene: 19. The CDR3 region is CASSYRITSGGALNTQYF. The CDR3 DNA reads TGTGCCAGCAGCTACAGAATTACCAGCGGGGGGGCGTTAAATACGCAGTATTTT.

In this sample, this clonotype turned up a few times. This chain links TRBV19 with TRBJ2-1; D is ambiguous. Germline values: CDR1 LNHDA, CDR2 SQIVND (reference sequence). The V end lost 3 bases, the J end lost 8 bases, and 5 bases lay between the germline ends. The CDR3 consists of 11 residues. CDR3 sequence (DNA): TGTGCCAGTAGTATCGTGGATGAGCAGTTCTTC. It translates to CASSIVDEQFF.

This clonotype was detected a few times. The gene calls are TRBV4-1 and TRBJ1-4; D remains unclear. Trimming removed 4 bases from V and 8 bases from J, with 20 bases in between. The CDR3 has 16 residues. Germline assignment: CDR1 MGHRA and CDR2 YSYEKL. The DNA of the CDR3 is TGCGCCAGCAGCCGAGATCCGGGAACTCGGCGGGAAAAACTGTTTTTT. It is translated as CASSRDPGTRREKLFF.

This clonotype was seen ten or more times. The chain joins TRBV4-3 to TRBJ2-3, with D unclear. Trimming left V 0 bases short and J 7 bases short, with 8 bases between. Germline V gene lookup returns CDR1 LGHNA and CDR2 YSLEER. This CDR3 is 13 amino acids long. The CDR3 loop is CASSQDWGNTQYF. The CDR3 DNA is TGCGCCAGCAGCCAAGACTGGGGAAATACGCAGTATTTT.

CDR3 protein: CATSQRGGTDTQYF. The CDR3 nucleotides are TGTGCCACCAGTCAGCGGGGGGGTACGGATACGCAGTATTTT. The rearrangement joins TRBV24-1 to TRBJ2-3, with 10 positions matching TRBD2. Germline V gene lookup returns CDR1 KGHDR and CDR2 SFDVKD. V lost 6 bases and J lost 6; bases outside the gene matches: 5. There are 14 residues in the CDR3.

This chain uses TRBV9 with TRBJ2-2, with 8 nucleotides matching TRBD2. The CDR3 runs to 16 residues. V dropped 0 bases and J dropped 6; count of bases not matched to a gene: 7. The V gene's germline CDR1 is SGDLS and CDR2 YYNGEE. CDR3: CASSVERGSRPGELFF. As DNA, the CDR3 is TGTGCCAGCAGCGTAGAGCGGGGGTCGCGCCCCGGGGAGCTGTTTTTT.

The chain joins TRBV15 to TRBJ2-7; D might be TRBD1 or TRBD2, each matching 6 bases. This CDR3 has 14 residues. The V gene lost 8 bases and the J gene lost 2 bases, with 16 bases spanning the gap. Germline-derived CDR1 and CDR2 are LNHNV and YYDKDF (reference sequence). The CDR3 sequence is CATGVGGPTYEQYF. The CDR3 coding sequence is TGTGCCACCGGTGTCGGGGGCCCGACCTACGAGCAGTACTTC.

The rearrangement links TRBV7-3 to TRBJ2-3, with TRBD2 matching 9 bases. CDR3 length: 18 residues. Germline assignment: CDR1 SGHTA and CDR2 FQGTGA. V shed 2 bases, J shed 8 bases, and the junction held 17 bases outside the gene matches. Here the CDR3 DNA reads TGTGCCAGCAGCTTATATCCCCACACTACTGCGGGGGGGGGTACGCAGTATTTT. Residues: CASSLYPHTTAGGGTQYF.

There are many counts of this clonotype. This sequence joins TRBV5-1 and TRBJ2-5; D may be TRBD2 (6 bases). Trimming removed 0 bases at V and 2 bases at J, with 11 bases between. CDR1 is SGHRS, CDR2 YFSETQ, per germline. There are 15 residues in the CDR3. The CDR3 DNA sequence: TGCGCCAGCAGCTTGGACCCGGCGGGGCAAGAGACCCAGTACTTC. Amino acid sequence: CASSLDPAGQETQYF.

The chain couples TRBV11-2 to TRBJ2-2; possibly TRBD2 for D (7 bases). Germline CDR1 and CDR2: SGHAT and FQNNGV. CDR3 size: 16 residues. The germline V and J ends were trimmed by 2 bases and 3 bases, with 13 bases remaining between them. The CDR3 bases are TGTGCCAGCAGCTTATGGCGGGGGCCTCACACCGGGGAGCTGTTTTTT. Residues: CASSLWRGPHTGELFF. Full variable domain (missing parts from reference TRBV11-2 and TRBJ2-2): EAGVAQSPRYKIIEKRQSVAFWCNPISGHATLYWYQQILGQGPKLLIQFQNNGVVDDSQLPKDRFSAERLKGVDSTLKIQPAKLEDSAVYLCASSLWRGPHTGELFFGEGSRLTVL.

The table lists this clonotype with a few counts. The chain is built from TRBV5-1 and TRBJ1-4, with a tentative D call TRBD1 (6 bases). Trimming pared 0 bases from V and 8 bases from J, leaving 14 bases between. This CDR3 comprises 15 residues. Germline V gene data show CDR1 as SGHRS and CDR2 as YFSETQ. The CDR3 reads CASSLARGAEEKLFF. CDR3 nucleotide sequence: TGCGCCAGCAGCTTGGCCCGGGGGGCGGAGGAAAAACTGTTTTTT.

The table lists this clonotype with a few counts. This rearrangement joins TRBV20-1 to TRBJ2-7, with 7 bases aligning to TRBD2. This CDR3 comprises 12 residues. Germline V gives CDR1 DFQATT, CDR2 SNEGSKA (reference sequence). V shed 6 bases and J 4 bases; nucleotides not matched to a gene: 6. As DNA, the CDR3 is TGCAGTGCGGGGAGGGTTGGGTACGAGCAGTACTTC. Amino acid sequence: CSAGRVGYEQYF.